This T cell receptor (beta chain) appears in the sequencing data of a study of post-analysis software for immune sequencing data. Study results and limitations: Versus controls, multiple sclerosis patients showed significantly lower diversity (normalized Chao1). Controls showed lower frequencies than patients for a handful of TRBV segments, and TRBV5-6, TRBV5-1 and TRBV20-1 were among these. Strong same-batch co-clustering of samples appeared with F measure clustering.

Prepared libraries of TCR beta cDNA carried unique molecular identifiers. Using its own MiXCR run on the PCR reads, TCRdb lists one record per CDR3 protein. The sample records about 460,000 distinct CDR3 sequences, 45% being singletons. This clonotype came up once. Its target is not known. CDR3 length equals 15 residues. V gave up 3 bases and J gave up 2 bases, with 11 bases separating them. The sequence was obtained from a girl aged 5 to 17 with multiple sclerosis. This sequence joins TRBV12-3 or TRBV12-4 and TRBJ2-1; no firm D call. Sequencing was done on a sample of blood. The CDR3 sequence: CASSFSSNPYNEQFF. In DNA form, the CDR3 reads TGTGCCAGCAGTTTTAGTAGCAACCCCTACAATGAGCAGTTCTTC.